A single sample gave rise to the 22 T cell receptor beta chains below, sequenced in a study of long-term antiretroviral therapy in people with HIV. The assay used was immunoSEQ (version v3.0), run at survey level. Clones were read by immunoSEQ multiplex PCR, and TCRdb kept only the in-frame ones, dropping some. The sample lists some 40,000 clones, more than 70% occurring once. Source: unsorted PBMCs, taken 3.1 years after starting antiretroviral therapy. The receptors were sampled from a woman in her fifties or sixties with HIV.

This clone was recorded a few times. The genes are TRBV19 and TRBJ2-1; D is unclear. V lost 5 bases and J 1 base, leaving 27 bases between the germline ends. Germline CDR1 reads LNHDA; CDR2 reads SQIVND (reference sequence). The CDR3 is 20 amino acids. CDR3 nucleotide sequence: TGTGCCAGTAGTGCCTCCGGGTCACGCGCCATTTTCAGGTCCTACAATGAGCAGTTCTTC. It is translated as CASSASGSRAIFRSYNEQFF.

The rearrangement uses TRBV30 and TRBJ1-6; D gene unclear. The germline V gene has CDR1 GTSNPN and CDR2 SVGIG (reference sequence). V was cut by 3 bases and J by 7 bases, with 7 bases left in between. This CDR3 has 12 residues. CDR3 nucleotide sequence: TGTGCCTGGAGGCTTAGCAATTCACCCCTCCACTTT. Translated: CAWRLSNSPLHF.

The V call is TRBV10-1, the J call TRBJ1-3; unclear D gene. Per germline, CDR1 WNHNN and CDR2 SYGVQD (reference sequence). This CDR3 comprises 13 residues. V was clipped by 0 bases and J by 4 bases, with 4 bases between them. For the CDR3, the DNA is TGCGCCAGCAGTGAGTCGTTGGGAAACACCATATATTTT. Amino acids: CASSESLGNTIYF.

This clone was recorded only once. The chain uses TRBV2 and TRBJ2-7, with 8 bases matching TRBD1. This CDR3 is built from 13 residues. Trimming removed 8 bases from V and 2 bases from J; junction bases left unmatched: 5. Germline-derived CDR1 and CDR2 are SNHLY and FYNNEI. CDR3 bases: TGTGCCAGCGGGGCACAGGGGGCCTACGAGCAGTACTTC. Residues: CASGAQGAYEQYF.

V usage is TRBV7-3 and J usage is TRBJ2-5; possibly TRBD1 or TRBD2 for D (5 bases each). Trimming took off 5 bases at V and 0 bases at J, with 13 bases between the two ends. The germline V gene encodes CDR1 SGHTA and CDR2 FQGTGA. The CDR3 totals 15 residues. CDR3 nucleotides: TGTGCCAGCAGCCGAGGGCCAGGGTACCAAGAGACCCAGTACTTC. Protein: CASSRGPGYQETQYF.

The genes are TRBV2 and TRBJ1-4, with 7 bases matching TRBD1. Germline loops: CDR1 SNHLY, CDR2 FYNNEI. With V trimmed by 1 base and J by 10 bases, 12 bases remained unmatched. This CDR3 has 16 residues. The CDR3 protein is CASSEGRGRAVSKLFF. The CDR3 nucleotides are TGTGCCAGCAGTGAAGGCAGGGGGAGGGCAGTGTCAAAACTGTTTTTT.

The rearrangement links TRBV15 to TRBJ2-2; D ambiguous. V was pared by 9 bases and J by 1 base, with 9 bases between. The CDR3 is 13 residues long. Looked up from germline, CDR1 is LNHNV and CDR2 is YYDKDF (reference sequence). The CDR3, as DNA: TGTGCCACGGTGGAAAGGAACACCGGGGAGCTGTTTTTT. This encodes CATVERNTGELFF.

The J gene is TRBJ2-5, the V gene TRBV30; TRBD1 matches at 7 bases. The germline V gene encodes CDR1 GTSNPN and CDR2 SVGIG (reference sequence). This CDR3 is 11 amino acids long. The CDR3 sequence: CARQGQETQYF. Written as DNA, the CDR3 is TGTGCACGACAGGGTCAAGAGACCCAGTACTTC.

As regards this clone: Other DNA sequences in this specimen translate into the identical CDR3. CDR3 coding DNA: TGTGCCAGCAGTGACTCGACAGACCCCTATGGCTACACCTTC. This sequence encodes CASSDSTDPYGYTF. The chain uses TRBV25-1 and TRBJ1-2; a possible D gene is TRBD1 (5 bases). The CDR3 totals 14 residues. Germline values: CDR1 MGHDK, CDR2 SYGVNS. V lost 3 bases to trimming and J lost 4 bases, with 12 bases between them.

CDR3 nucleotide sequence: TGTGCCAGCAGCTTGGGAGGGGGAACTAATGAAAAACTGTTTTTT. It specifies CASSLGGGTNEKLFF. V and J are TRBV5-6 and TRBJ1-4; tentative D call: TRBD1 (6 bases). Germline CDR1 reads SGHDT; CDR2 reads YYEEEE. The CDR3 contains 15 residues. Trimming stripped 0 bases from V and 1 base from J, with 7 bases between.

This clone was counted a few times. The rearrangement joins TRBV6-5 to TRBJ1-6; possibly TRBD1 for D (5 bases). The germline V gene has CDR1 MNHEY and CDR2 SVGAGI. The CDR3 runs to 14 residues. Deletions cut 3 bases from V and 6 bases from J, with 9 bases between. CDR3 sequence (DNA): TGTGCCAGCAGTTATGACAGCGTTAATTCACCCCTCCACTTT. Protein: CASSYDSVNSPLHF.

The chain is built from TRBV9 and TRBJ1-3; D not certain. This CDR3 has 15 residues. Germline CDR1 reads SGDLS; CDR2 reads YYNGEE. Trimming took off 0 bases at V and 0 bases at J, with 7 bases between the two ends. DNA of the CDR3: TGTGCCAGCAGCGTAGATGTCAGCTCTGGAAACACCATATATTTT. It specifies CASSVDVSSGNTIYF.

The chain has TRBV7-3 and TRBJ2-7; a weak D match, TRBD2 (5 bases). The V end lost 5 bases, the J end lost 1 base, and 12 bases lay between the germline ends. CDR3 length: 14 residues. Germline lookup yields CDR1 SGHTA and CDR2 FQGTGA. The CDR3 nucleotides are TGTGCCAGCAGCCGTAATCCGGGATCCTACGAGCAGTACTTC. Translating gives CASSRNPGSYEQYF.

The chain uses TRBV2 and TRBJ2-7, with TRBD1 identical over 9 bases. The CDR3 has 14 amino acids. With V trimmed by 6 bases and J by 3 bases, 6 bases remained unmatched. The V gene's germline CDR1 is SNHLY and CDR2 FYNNEI. CDR3 loop: CASSGTGYFYEQYF. CDR3 DNA sequence: TGTGCCAGCAGCGGGACAGGGTATTTCTACGAGCAGTACTTC.

V gene TRBV6-5 combines with J gene TRBJ1-2; D is perhaps TRBD1 (5 bases). Trimming shortened V by 5 bases and J by 2 bases, and 15 bases separated the two germline ends. This CDR3 has 15 amino acids. Per germline, CDR1 MNHEY and CDR2 SVGAGI. Here the CDR3 DNA reads TGTGCCAGCAGTCGATGGGGGGTAGTAAACTATGGCTACACCTTC. It encodes CASSRWGVVNYGYTF.

This CDR3 reads CASSLGVAAYEQYF. The CDR3 DNA reads as TGTGCCAGCAGCTTGGGGGTGGCAGCCTACGAGCAGTACTTC. The chain uses TRBV5-8 and TRBJ2-7; D call uncertain. The germline V and J ends were trimmed by 0 bases and 2 bases, with 9 bases remaining between them. The CDR3 runs to 14 residues. Germline lookup yields CDR1 SGHTS and CDR2 YDEGEE.

V and J are TRBV11-2 and TRBJ2-5, with D possibly being TRBD2 (5 bases). The germline V and J ends were trimmed by 0 bases and 4 bases, with 15 bases remaining between them. The length of the CDR3 is 16 residues. The germline gives CDR1 SGHAT, CDR2 FQNNGV. CDR3 sequence reads: CASSLDNRDFGETQYF. CDR3 nucleotide sequence: TGTGCCAGCAGCTTAGATAACCGGGATTTCGGAGAGACCCAGTACTTC.

Only a few counts were recorded for this clone. The chain is built from TRBV7-9 and TRBJ2-2; tentatively, D is TRBD2 (6 bases). The CDR3 loop spans 15 amino acids. V was clipped by 5 bases and J by 1 base, with 11 bases between them. CDR1 and CDR2 from the germline V gene are SEHNR and FQNEAQ (reference sequence). In DNA form, the CDR3 reads TGTGCCAGCAGCCCTGGGACTTTGAACACCGGGGAGCTGTTTTTT. Protein: CASSPGTLNTGELFF.

The CDR3: CASSRAGNSPLHF. CDR3 nucleotides: TGTGCCAGCTCTAGGGCGGGAAATTCACCCCTCCACTTT. The V gene is TRBV6-1, the J gene TRBJ1-6; D uncertain. The CDR3 has 13 residues. Trimming cost V 8 bases and J 7 bases, with 12 bases left between them. The germline gives CDR1 MNHNS, CDR2 SASEGT.

V and J are TRBV5-1 and TRBJ1-1; tentative D call: TRBD1 (6 bases). The CDR3 covers 13 residues. The germline V gene encodes CDR1 SGHRS and CDR2 YFSETQ. Trimming took off 3 bases at V and 1 base at J, with 7 bases between the two ends. The CDR3 is CASSSTGNTEAFF. As DNA, the CDR3 is TGCGCCAGCAGCTCGACAGGGAACACTGAAGCTTTCTTT. Combining the CDR3 with reference TRBV5-1 and TRBJ1-1 gives the whole variable domain KAGVTQTPRYLIKTRGQQVTLSCSPISGHRSVSWYQQTPGQGLQFLFEYFSETQRNKGNFPGRFSGRQFSNSRSEMNVSTLELGDSALYLCASSSTGNTEAFFGQGTRLTVV.

V and J are TRBV13 and TRBJ2-2; 7 bases fit TRBD1. CDR1 PRHDT and CDR2 FYEKMQ come from the germline V gene (reference sequence). The CDR3 contains 14 residues. With 5 bases clipped from V and 5 bases from J, the junction kept 5 bases outside the gene matches. The CDR3 coding sequence is TGTGCCAGCAGCACGGGACAGTGGACCGGGGAGCTGTTTTTT. Its protein is CASSTGQWTGELFF.

The chain has TRBV9 and TRBJ1-6; no clear D gene. This CDR3 spans 18 amino acids. The ends were cut back, 5 bases at V and 0 bases at J, with 18 bases in the middle. CDR1 and CDR2 (germline): SGDLS, YYNGEE. The CDR3 DNA reads TGTGCCAGCAGTGCGGATGAGCCCGGGGACTCCTATAATTCACCCCTCCACTTT. Translated: CASSADEPGDSYNSPLHF.